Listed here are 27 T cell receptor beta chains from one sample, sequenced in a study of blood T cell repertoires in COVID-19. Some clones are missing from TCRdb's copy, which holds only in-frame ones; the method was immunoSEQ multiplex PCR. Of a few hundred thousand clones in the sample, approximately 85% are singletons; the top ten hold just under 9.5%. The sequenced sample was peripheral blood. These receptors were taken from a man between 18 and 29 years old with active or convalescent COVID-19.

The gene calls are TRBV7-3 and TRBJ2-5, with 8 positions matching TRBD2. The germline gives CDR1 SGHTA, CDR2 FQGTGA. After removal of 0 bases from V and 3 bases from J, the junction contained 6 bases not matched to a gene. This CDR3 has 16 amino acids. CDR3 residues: CASSLTAGTREETQYF. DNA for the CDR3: TGTGCCAGCAGCTTAACCGCCGGGACTAGAGAAGAGACCCAGTACTTC.

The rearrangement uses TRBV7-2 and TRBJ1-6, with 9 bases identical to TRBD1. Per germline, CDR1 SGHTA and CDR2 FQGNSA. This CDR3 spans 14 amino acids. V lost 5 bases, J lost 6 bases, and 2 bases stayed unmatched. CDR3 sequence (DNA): TGTGCCAGCAGCCGGACAGGGGCTAATTCACCCCTCCACTTT. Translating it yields CASSRTGANSPLHF.

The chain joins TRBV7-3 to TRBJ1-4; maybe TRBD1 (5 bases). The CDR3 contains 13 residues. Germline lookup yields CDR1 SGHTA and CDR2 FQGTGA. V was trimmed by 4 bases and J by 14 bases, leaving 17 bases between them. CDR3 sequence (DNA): TGTGCCAGCAGCTCAAGCCCAGGGAATAGGCTGTTTTTT. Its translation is CASSSSPGNRLFF.

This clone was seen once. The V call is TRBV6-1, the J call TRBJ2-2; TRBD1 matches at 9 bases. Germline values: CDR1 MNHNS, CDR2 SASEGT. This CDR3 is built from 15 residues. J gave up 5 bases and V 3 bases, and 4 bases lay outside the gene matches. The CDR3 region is CASSDGQGTTGELFF. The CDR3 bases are TGTGCCAGCAGTGATGGACAGGGGACGACCGGGGAGCTGTTTTTT.

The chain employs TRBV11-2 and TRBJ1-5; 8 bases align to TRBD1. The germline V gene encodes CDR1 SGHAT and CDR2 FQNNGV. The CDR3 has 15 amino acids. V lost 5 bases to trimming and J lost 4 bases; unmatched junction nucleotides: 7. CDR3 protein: CASSPGGTGNQPQHF. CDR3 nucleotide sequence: TGTGCCAGCAGCCCCGGGGGGACAGGAAATCAGCCCCAGCATTTT.

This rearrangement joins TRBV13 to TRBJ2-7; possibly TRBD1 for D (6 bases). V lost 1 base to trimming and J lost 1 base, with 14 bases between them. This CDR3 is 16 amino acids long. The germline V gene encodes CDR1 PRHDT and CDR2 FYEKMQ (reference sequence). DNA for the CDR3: TGTGCCAGCAGCTTAGTGGGACAAGGGGGTTCCTACGAGCAGTACTTC. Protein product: CASSLVGQGGSYEQYF.

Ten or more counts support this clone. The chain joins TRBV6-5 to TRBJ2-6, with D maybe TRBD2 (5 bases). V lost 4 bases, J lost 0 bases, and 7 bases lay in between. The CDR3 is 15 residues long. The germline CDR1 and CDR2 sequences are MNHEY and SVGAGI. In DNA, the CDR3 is TGTGCCAGCAGTTCAACTAGCTCTGGGGCCAACGTCCTGACTTTC. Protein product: CASSSTSSGANVLTF.

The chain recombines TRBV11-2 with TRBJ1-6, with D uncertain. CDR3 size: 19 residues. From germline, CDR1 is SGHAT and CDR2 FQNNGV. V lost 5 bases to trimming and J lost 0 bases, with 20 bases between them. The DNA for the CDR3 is TGTGCCAGCAGCCTGCGGTCCCAAGGTCGACTCTCCTATAATTCACCCCTCCACTTT. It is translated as CASSLRSQGRLSYNSPLHF.

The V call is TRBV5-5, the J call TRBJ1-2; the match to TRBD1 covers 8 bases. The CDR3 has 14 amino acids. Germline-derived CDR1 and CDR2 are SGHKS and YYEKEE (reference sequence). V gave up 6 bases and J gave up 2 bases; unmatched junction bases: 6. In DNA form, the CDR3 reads TGTGCCAGCATCTTACAGGGGGGCAACTATGGCTACACCTTC. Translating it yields CASILQGGNYGYTF.

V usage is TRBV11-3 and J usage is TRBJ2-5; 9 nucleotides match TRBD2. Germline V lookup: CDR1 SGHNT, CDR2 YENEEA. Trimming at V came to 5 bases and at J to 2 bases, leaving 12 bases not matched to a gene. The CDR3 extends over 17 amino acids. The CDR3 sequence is CASSPGLLAGTQETQYF. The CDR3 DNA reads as TGTGCCAGCAGCCCAGGACTACTAGCGGGCACTCAAGAGACCCAGTACTTC.

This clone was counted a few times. CDR3 loop: CASSLIVAREHEQFF. For the CDR3, the DNA is TGTGCCAGCAGCTTAATAGTAGCGAGGGAGCATGAGCAGTTCTTC. The chain carries TRBV13 and TRBJ2-1; D is perhaps TRBD2 (5 bases). The CDR3 sequence is 15 residues long. CDR1 and CDR2 from the germline V gene are PRHDT and FYEKMQ (reference sequence). Trimming cost V 2 bases and J 8 bases, with 16 bases left between them.

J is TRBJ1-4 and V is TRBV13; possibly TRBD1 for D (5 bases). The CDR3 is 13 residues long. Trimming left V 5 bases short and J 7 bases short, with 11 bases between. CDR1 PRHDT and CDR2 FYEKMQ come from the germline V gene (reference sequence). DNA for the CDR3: TGTGCCAGCAGCAGCGAAAGGGGTGAAAAACTGTTTTTT. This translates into CASSSERGEKLFF. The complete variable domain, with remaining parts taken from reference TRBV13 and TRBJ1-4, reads AAGVIQSPRHLIKEKRETATLKCYPIPRHDTVYWYQQGPGQDPQFLISFYEKMQSDKGSIPDRFSAQQFSDYHSELNMSSLELGDSALYFCASSSERGEKLFFGSGTQLSVL.

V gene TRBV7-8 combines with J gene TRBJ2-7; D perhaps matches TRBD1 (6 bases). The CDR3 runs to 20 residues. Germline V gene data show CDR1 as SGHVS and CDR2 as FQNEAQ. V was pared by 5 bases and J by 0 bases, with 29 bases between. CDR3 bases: TGTGCCAGCAGCCCGTCTTGGGGTGAGGACAGTCCCCTGAGCTCCTACGAGCAGTACTTC. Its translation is CASSPSWGEDSPLSSYEQYF.

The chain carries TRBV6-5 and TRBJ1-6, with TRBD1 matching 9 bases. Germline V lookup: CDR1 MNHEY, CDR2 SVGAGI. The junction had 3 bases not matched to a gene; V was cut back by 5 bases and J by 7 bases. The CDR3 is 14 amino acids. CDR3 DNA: TGTGCCAGCAGTACCGGGACAGGGAATTCACCCCTCCACTTT. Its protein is CASSTGTGNSPLHF.

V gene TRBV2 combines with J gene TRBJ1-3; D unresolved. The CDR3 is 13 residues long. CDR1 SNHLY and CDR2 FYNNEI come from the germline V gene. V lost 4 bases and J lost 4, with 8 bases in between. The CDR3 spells CASSAGAGNTIYF. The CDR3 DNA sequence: TGTGCCAGCAGTGCTGGAGCAGGAAACACCATATATTTT.

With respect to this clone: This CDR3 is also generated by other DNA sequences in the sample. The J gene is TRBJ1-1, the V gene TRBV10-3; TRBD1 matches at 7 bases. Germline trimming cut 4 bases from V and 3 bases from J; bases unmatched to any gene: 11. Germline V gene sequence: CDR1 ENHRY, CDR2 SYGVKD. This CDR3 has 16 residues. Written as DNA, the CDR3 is TGTGCCATCAGTGCAGTTAACAGGGGATCGGACACTGAAGCTTTCTTT. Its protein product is CAISAVNRGSDTEAFF.

This chain's CDR3 is CASSATPQETQYF. The CDR3 coding sequence is TGTGCCAGCAGTGCGACTCCTCAAGAGACCCAGTACTTC. This chain uses TRBV6-4 with TRBJ2-5; D gene uncertain. CDR1 is MRHNA and CDR2 is SNTAGT in the germline V gene. V lost 4 bases, J lost 2 bases, and 8 bases lay in between. The CDR3 covers 13 residues.

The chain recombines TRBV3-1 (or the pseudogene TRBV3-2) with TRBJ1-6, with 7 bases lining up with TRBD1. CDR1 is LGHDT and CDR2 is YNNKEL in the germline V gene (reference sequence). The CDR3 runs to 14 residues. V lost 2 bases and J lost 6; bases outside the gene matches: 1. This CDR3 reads CASSQRDSNSPLHF. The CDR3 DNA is TGTGCCAGCAGCCAAAGGGACAGTAATTCACCCCTCCACTTT.

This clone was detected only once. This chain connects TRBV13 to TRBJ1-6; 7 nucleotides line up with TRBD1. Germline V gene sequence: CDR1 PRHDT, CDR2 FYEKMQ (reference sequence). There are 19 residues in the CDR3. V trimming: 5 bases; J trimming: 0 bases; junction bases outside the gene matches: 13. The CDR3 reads CASSLFRDRRNSYNSPLHF. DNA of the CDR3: TGTGCCAGCAGCCTGTTCCGGGACAGAAGAAACTCCTATAATTCACCCCTCCACTTT.

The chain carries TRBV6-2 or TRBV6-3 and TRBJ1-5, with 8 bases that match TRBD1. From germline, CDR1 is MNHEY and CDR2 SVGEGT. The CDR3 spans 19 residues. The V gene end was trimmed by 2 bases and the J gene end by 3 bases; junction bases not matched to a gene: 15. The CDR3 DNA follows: TGTGCCAGCAGTTACCTAAAACCGGGACAGGTGAGGGACAATCAGCCCCAGCATTTT. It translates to CASSYLKPGQVRDNQPQHF.

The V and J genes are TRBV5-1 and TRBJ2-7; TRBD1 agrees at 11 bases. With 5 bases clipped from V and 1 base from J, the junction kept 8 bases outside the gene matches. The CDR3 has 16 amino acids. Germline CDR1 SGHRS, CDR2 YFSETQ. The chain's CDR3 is CASRFSRDRGSYEQYF. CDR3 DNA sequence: TGCGCCAGCAGATTTTCCCGGGACAGGGGGTCCTACGAGCAGTACTTC.

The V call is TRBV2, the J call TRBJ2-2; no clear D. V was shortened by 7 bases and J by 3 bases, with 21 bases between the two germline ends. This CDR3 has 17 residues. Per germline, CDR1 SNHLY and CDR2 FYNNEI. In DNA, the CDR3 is TGTGCCAGCAACCTATTCGAGGTCGGAACTCACACCGGGGAGCTGTTTTTT. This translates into CASNLFEVGTHTGELFF.

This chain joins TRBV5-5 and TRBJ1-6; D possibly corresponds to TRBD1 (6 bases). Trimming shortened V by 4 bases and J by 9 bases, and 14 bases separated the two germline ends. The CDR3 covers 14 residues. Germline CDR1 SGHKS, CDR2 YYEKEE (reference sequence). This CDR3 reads CASSGPGVVSPLHF. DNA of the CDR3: TGTGCCAGCAGCGGGCCAGGGGTTGTTTCACCCCTCCACTTT. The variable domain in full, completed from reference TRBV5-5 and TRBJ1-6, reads DAGVTQSPTHLIKTRGQQVTLRCSPISGHKSVSWYQQVLGQGPQFIFQYYEKEERGRGNFPDRFSARQFPNYSSELNVNALLLGDSALYLCASSGPGVVSPLHFGNGTRLTVT.

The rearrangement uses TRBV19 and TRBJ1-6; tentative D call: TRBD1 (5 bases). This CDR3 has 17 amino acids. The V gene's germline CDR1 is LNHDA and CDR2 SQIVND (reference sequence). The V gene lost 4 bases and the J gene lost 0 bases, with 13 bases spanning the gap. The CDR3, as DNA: TGTGCCAGTAGTAAGGGGTGGCGGAGCTCCTATAATTCACCCCTCCACTTT. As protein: CASSKGWRSSYNSPLHF.

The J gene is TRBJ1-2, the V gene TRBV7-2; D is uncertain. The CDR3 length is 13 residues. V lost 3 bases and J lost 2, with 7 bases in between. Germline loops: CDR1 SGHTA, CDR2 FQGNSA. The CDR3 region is CASSFTGNYGYTF. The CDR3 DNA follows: TGTGCCAGCAGCTTTACGGGGAACTATGGCTACACCTTC.

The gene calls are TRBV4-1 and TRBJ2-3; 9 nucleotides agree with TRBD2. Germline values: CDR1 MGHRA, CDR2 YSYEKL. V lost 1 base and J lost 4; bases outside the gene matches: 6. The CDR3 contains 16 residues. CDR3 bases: TGCGCCAGCAGCCAAGTGGTTGCGGGGGGGGCAGATACGCAGTATTTT. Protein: CASSQVVAGGADTQYF.

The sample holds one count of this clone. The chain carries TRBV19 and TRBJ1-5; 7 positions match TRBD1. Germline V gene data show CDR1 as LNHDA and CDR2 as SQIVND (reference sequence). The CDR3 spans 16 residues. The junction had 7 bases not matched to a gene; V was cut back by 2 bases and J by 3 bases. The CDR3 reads CASSIYRQGFNQPQHF. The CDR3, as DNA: TGTGCCAGTAGTATATATCGACAGGGCTTCAATCAGCCCCAGCATTTT.